Presented here are 13 T cell receptor beta chains from one specimen sequenced in a study of blood T cell repertoires in COVID-19 (dated by TCRdb to the early 2020s). The library was produced with the immunoSEQ multiplex PCR assay. Entries here come from immuneACCESS through TCRdb and include only in-frame sequences with V and J called. Some clones fail to appear in such tables; in the studies checked, an unresolved V gene covers under half of the shortfall, and the cause of the remainder is unknown. This sample gives under 300,000 clones in total; roughly nine tenths of them show up just once. Together, the top ten hold about 1.7% of the sample. The sequenced material came from PBMCs or T cells enriched from blood (not recorded which). Receptors originate from a woman aged 35 to 49 who had recovered from COVID-19.

This clone appeared a single time. This chain uses TRBV6-5 with TRBJ1-2; 10 bases are a match to TRBD1. CDR3 length equals 16 residues. Germline lookup yields CDR1 MNHEY and CDR2 SVGAGI. Germline trimming cut 0 bases from V and 2 bases from J; bases unmatched to any gene: 3. The CDR3 DNA sequence: TGTGCCAGCAGTTACTCGGGACAGGGGTTCAACTATGGCTACACCTTC. Amino acids: CASSYSGQGFNYGYTF.

This chain joins TRBV29-1 and TRBJ1-5; D is uncertain. Deletions cut 5 bases from V and 3 bases from J, with 11 bases between. CDR1 SQVTM and CDR2 ANQGSEA come from the germline V gene. The CDR3 runs to 13 residues. The CDR3 nucleotides are TGCAGCGTTTCGTTACAGCCCAATCAGCCCCAGCATTTT. It specifies CSVSLQPNQPQHF. Full variable domain (remainder filled in from reference TRBV29-1 and TRBJ1-5): SAVISQKPSRDICQRGTSLTIQCQVDSQVTMMFWYRQQPGQSLTLIATANQGSEATYESGFVIDKFPISRPNLTFSTLTVSNMSPEDSSIYLCSVSLQPNQPQHFGDGTRLSIL.

V is TRBV2 and J is TRBJ2-2; 9 nucleotides align to TRBD1. CDR1 and CDR2 (germline): SNHLY, FYNNEI. The CDR3 has 15 amino acids. J lost 4 bases, V lost 3 bases, and 3 bases had no gene match. The CDR3 is CASSDKDRGTGELFF. The CDR3 nucleotides are TGTGCCAGCAGTGACAAGGACAGGGGCACCGGGGAGCTGTTTTTT.

A remark on this clone: The same CDR3 also results from other DNA sequences found in this sample. The chain couples TRBV5-6 to TRBJ2-1, with D hard to call. The CDR3 extends over 13 amino acids. Trimming pared 4 bases from V and 1 base from J, leaving 6 bases between. Germline V gene data show CDR1 as SGHDT and CDR2 as YYEEEE. The DNA of the CDR3 is TGTGCCAGCAGCCCCCCTTCCTACAATGAGCAGTTCTTC. This translates into CASSPPSYNEQFF.

This chain links TRBV6-2 or TRBV6-3 with TRBJ1-1, with 11 bases identical to TRBD1. V trimming: 0 bases; J trimming: 4 bases; junction bases outside the gene matches: 1. The CDR3 is 15 residues long. Germline V gene data show CDR1 as MNHEY and CDR2 as SVGEGT. For the CDR3, the DNA is TGTGCCAGCAGTTACTCAGGGACAGGGGGCACTGAAGCTTTCTTT. Its protein is CASSYSGTGGTEAFF.

CDR3 sequence (DNA): TGCGCCAGCAAAGGACAGGGCGGGGCTGAAGCTTTCTTT. Translation: CASKGQGGAEAFF. The chain has TRBV5-1 and TRBJ1-1, with 8 nucleotides matching TRBD1. This CDR3 has 13 amino acids. Germline CDR1 is SGHRS and CDR2 is YFSETQ. The trim removed 6 bases at V and 6 bases at J, leaving 7 bases unmatched.

The rearrangement joins TRBV5-1 to TRBJ2-7, with 10 bases identical to TRBD1. Germline V gene data show CDR1 as SGHRS and CDR2 as YFSETQ. This CDR3 contains 14 residues. V gave up 0 bases and J gave up 6 bases; unmatched junction bases: 3. This CDR3 reads CASSLGDRGGEQYF. CDR3 coding DNA: TGCGCCAGCAGCTTGGGGGACAGGGGAGGCGAGCAGTACTTC.

The V gene is TRBV27, the J gene TRBJ1-6; 9 positions agree with TRBD1. CDR3 length: 17 amino acids. From germline, CDR1 is MNHEY and CDR2 SMNVEV (reference sequence). Trimming removed 6 bases from V and 10 bases from J; junction bases left unmatched: 16. The CDR3 DNA sequence: TGTGCCAGCAGCTCCGCCGGGACAGGGAAATTCATATCACCCCTCCACTTT. This gives the protein CASSSAGTGKFISPLHF.

The rearrangement uses TRBV5-1 and TRBJ1-2, with 9 bases fitting TRBD1. Germline assignment: CDR1 SGHRS and CDR2 YFSETQ. V gave up 4 bases and J gave up 7 bases; unmatched junction bases: 5. The CDR3 loop spans 13 amino acids. The chain's CDR3 is CASSTGQGGGYTF. The CDR3 bases are TGCGCCAGCAGCACGGGACAGGGTGGTGGCTACACCTTC.

The DNA of the CDR3 is TGCGCCAGCAGCCGAACGACAGGGTGGAACGGAAACACCATATATTTT. Amino acids: CASSRTTGWNGNTIYF. The chain employs TRBV5-1 and TRBJ1-3, with 7 bases aligning to TRBD1. The trim removed 4 bases at V and 4 bases at J, leaving 11 bases unmatched. The CDR3 totals 16 residues. CDR1 and CDR2 (germline): SGHRS, YFSETQ. Variable domain in full (rest from reference TRBV5-1 and TRBJ1-3): KAGVTQTPRYLIKTRGQQVTLSCSPISGHRSVSWYQQTPGQGLQFLFEYFSETQRNKGNFPGRFSGRQFSNSRSEMNVSTLELGDSALYLCASSRTTGWNGNTIYFGEGSWLTVV.

The genes are TRBV9 and TRBJ1-2; D is perhaps TRBD1 (6 bases). V lost 6 bases and J 4 bases, leaving 22 bases between the germline ends. CDR1 and CDR2 from the germline V gene are SGDLS and YYNGEE. The CDR3 totals 16 residues. The CDR3 DNA sequence: TGTGCCAGCACTCCCGGGGGGGCGCGGGATTCCTATGGCTACACCTTC. Residues: CASTPGGARDSYGYTF.

The chain uses TRBV5-6 and TRBJ1-4, with 7 bases identical to TRBD1. V lost 0 bases, J lost 10 bases, and 6 bases stayed unmatched. CDR3 size: 14 residues. Germline assignment: CDR1 SGHDT and CDR2 YYEEEE. The DNA for the CDR3 is TGTGCCAGCAGCTTGGGACAGGGTTTAGGAAAACTGTTTTTT. It yields the protein CASSLGQGLGKLFF.

This clone was recorded many times. V and J are TRBV18 and TRBJ2-3; possibly TRBD2 for D (5 bases). Germline lookup yields CDR1 KGHSH and CDR2 LQKENI. The germline V and J ends were trimmed by 1 base and 0 bases, with 8 bases remaining between them. CDR3 length equals 15 residues. The CDR3 reads CASSPHGESTDTQYF. In DNA form, the CDR3 reads TGTGCCAGCTCACCACACGGGGAAAGCACAGATACGCAGTATTTT.